This passage covers 21 T cell receptor beta chains from one sample sequenced in a study of patients and donors after allogeneic stem cell transplantation (dated by TCRdb to the early 2020s). Preparation of the library involved RT-PCR. The run used a NextSeq 550. The public reads were quality trimmed at Q25 with fastp and then assembled into clones with MiXCR by TCRdb, keeping productive beta chains. When rows share a CDR3 protein, they turn into one entry using the most common DNA and genes. Present in this sample are 150,000 to 200,000 distinct CDR3 sequences, approximately 31% of which were seen just once. Under 3.5% of the sample is held by the ten biggest clonotypes. The sequencing input was blood, either unsorted or a sorted T cell fraction (not recorded which). The receptor source for this set is a human donor who was either an allogeneic HSCT recipient or a stem cell or donor lymphocyte infusion donor (not recorded which). It is not recorded whose cells these are; they may come from a transplant donor.

V is TRBV24-1 and J is TRBJ1-5; tentative D call: TRBD1 (5 bases). Germline CDR1 is KGHDR and CDR2 is SFDVKD. Trimming took 3 bases from V and 3 from J, leaving 14 bases between them. The CDR3 runs to 16 residues. This CDR3 reads CATSDSRGGDNQPQHF. The CDR3 DNA follows: TGTGCCACCAGTGATAGTCGGGGAGGGGACAATCAGCCCCAGCATTTT.

This clonotype was seen a handful of times. This chain connects TRBV5-6 to TRBJ1-2; no firm D call. V gave up 5 bases and J gave up 10 bases, with 15 bases separating them. This CDR3 has 12 residues. Germline loops: CDR1 SGHDT, CDR2 YYEEEE. The CDR3 DNA is TGTGCCAGCAGTTACCCGACTTGGGACTACACCTTC. Its protein is CASSYPTWDYTF.

The V gene is TRBV6-2 or TRBV6-3, the J gene TRBJ2-7; tentatively, D is TRBD1 (5 bases). Germline CDR1 reads MNHEY; CDR2 reads SVGEGT. V was shortened by 4 bases and J by 6 bases, with 10 bases between the two germline ends. CDR3 size: 12 residues. CDR3 sequence: CASSFQGIEQYF. The CDR3 DNA reads TGTGCCAGCAGTTTCCAGGGTATCGAGCAGTACTTC.

The chain employs TRBV20-1 and TRBJ2-3; 9 bases align to TRBD2. The CDR3 length is 14 residues. Germline loops: CDR1 DFQATT, CDR2 SNEGSKA (reference sequence). Trimming removed 5 bases from V and 5 bases from J; junction bases left unmatched: 8. CDR3 coding DNA: TGCAGTGCTCCTATAGCGGGAGTAGTAGATACGCAGTATTTT. This codes for CSAPIAGVVDTQYF.

J is TRBJ2-2 and V is TRBV7-6, with TRBD2 as a possible D gene (5 bases). V shed 2 bases and J shed 4 bases, with 14 bases lying between them. CDR3 length equals 16 residues. Germline lookup yields CDR1 SGHVS and CDR2 FNYEAQ. This CDR3 is CASSLTRESSTGELFF. Written as DNA, the CDR3 is TGTGCCAGCAGCTTAACAAGGGAGTCGAGCACCGGGGAGCTGTTTTTT.

There are a few counts of this clonotype. V is TRBV20-1 and J is TRBJ1-2; 7 positions match TRBD1. Per germline, CDR1 DFQATT and CDR2 SNEGSKA (reference sequence). The CDR3 totals 16 residues. J was trimmed by 4 bases and V by 1 base; bases with no gene match: 12. The CDR3 protein is CSARALDRHLIYGYTF. CDR3 in DNA: TGCAGTGCTAGAGCCTTGGACAGGCATCTCATCTATGGCTACACCTTC.

The rearrangement links TRBV7-9 to TRBJ2-3; a possible D gene is TRBD2 (5 bases). This CDR3 is built from 14 residues. Between the trimmed V and J ends, which lost 2 bases and 3 bases, there was a span of 9 bases. Per germline, CDR1 SEHNR and CDR2 FQNEAQ (reference sequence). In DNA, the CDR3 is TGTGCCAGCAGCTTACTGCTAGCAACAGATACGCAGTATTTT. It yields the protein CASSLLLATDTQYF.

V gene TRBV5-1 combines with J gene TRBJ2-3; D gene uncertain. CDR1 and CDR2 (germline): SGHRS, YFSETQ. V lost 3 bases and J 6 bases, leaving 11 bases between the germline ends. There are 13 residues in the CDR3. The CDR3 nucleotides read TGCGCCAGCAGCTCGACCCCAATTGATACGCAGTATTTT. Translation: CASSSTPIDTQYF.

This clonotype showed up just a few times. This chain joins TRBV20-1 and TRBJ2-1, with 10 positions matching TRBD2. The V segment lost 6 bases and the J segment 11 bases; nucleotides outside the gene matches: 7. This CDR3 has 12 residues. Germline assignment: CDR1 DFQATT and CDR2 SNEGSKA (reference sequence). The CDR3 nucleotides are TGCAGTGCGAGGCTAGCGGGAGTTCAGCAGTTCTTC. Protein sequence: CSARLAGVQQFF.

The chain employs TRBV6-6 and TRBJ2-7; 7 positions match TRBD2. Germline loops: CDR1 MNHNY, CDR2 SVGAGI (reference sequence). V trimming: 7 bases; J trimming: 2 bases; junction bases outside the gene matches: 14. The CDR3 loop spans 16 amino acids. CDR3 nucleotides: TGTGCCAGCACCTTAGGGAGCGGGGTAATTCCCTACGAGCAGTACTTC. Translating it yields CASTLGSGVIPYEQYF.

This clonotype turned up a few times. The V gene is TRBV24-1, the J gene TRBJ2-1; 7 bases fit TRBD2. Per the germline V gene, CDR1 is KGHDR and CDR2 is SFDVKD. The CDR3 length is 15 residues. Losses at the gene ends were 4 bases for V and 0 bases for J; bases not matched to a gene: 2. The CDR3 bases are TGTGCCACCAGTGACAGGACTAGCTCCTACAATGAGCAGTTCTTC. This encodes CATSDRTSSYNEQFF.

The chain uses TRBV27 and TRBJ1-2; D remains ambiguous. This CDR3 comprises 13 residues. CDR1 and CDR2 (germline): MNHEY, SMNVEV (reference sequence). The ends were cut back, 8 bases at V and 4 bases at J, with 14 bases in the middle. CDR3 DNA: TGTGCCAGCGGACTAAAGTGGGGCTATGGCTACACCTTC. This codes for CASGLKWGYGYTF.

This sequence joins TRBV7-9 and TRBJ2-1, with a possible D match to TRBD1 (5 bases). Germline CDR1 SEHNR, CDR2 FQNEAQ (reference sequence). The CDR3 contains 12 residues. V shed 1 base and J shed 10 bases, with 8 bases lying between them. As DNA, the CDR3 is TGTGCCAGCAGCTTAGGGGGCCGGGAGCAGTTCTTC. Translation: CASSLGGREQFF.

This chain links TRBV20-1 with TRBJ1-4; perhaps TRBD1 as D (5 bases). V was clipped by 3 bases and J by 8 bases, with 13 bases between them. There are 13 residues in the CDR3. The V gene's germline CDR1 is DFQATT and CDR2 SNEGSKA (reference sequence). The CDR3 DNA follows: TGCAGTGCTAGTCGACAGAAGTCAGAAAAACTGTTTTTT. Residues: CSASRQKSEKLFF.

This clonotype has more than one count but fewer than ten. The chain uses TRBV15 and TRBJ2-5; no firm D call. From germline, CDR1 is LNHNV and CDR2 YYDKDF (reference sequence). The CDR3 is made up of 14 amino acids. Trimming removed 1 base from V and 5 bases from J, with 11 bases in between. The CDR3 DNA is TGTGCCACCAGCAGAGCACTCGAAAGTGAGACCCAGTACTTC. This encodes CATSRALESETQYF.

The genes are TRBV20-1 and TRBJ2-1; TRBD1 might be the D (5 bases). In germline, CDR1 is DFQATT, CDR2 SNEGSKA (reference sequence). Trimming cost V 7 bases and J 7 bases, with 14 bases left between them. CDR3 length: 12 residues. The chain's CDR3 is CSGRQSWNEQFF. CDR3 coding DNA: TGCAGTGGAAGACAGTCTTGGAATGAGCAGTTCTTC.

This chain links TRBV29-1 with TRBJ2-3, with D possibly being TRBD2 (5 bases). The germline CDR1 and CDR2 sequences are SQVTM and ANQGSEA. Trimming cost V 4 bases and J 1 base, with 9 bases left between them. This CDR3 is built from 13 residues. Written as DNA, the CDR3 is TGCAGCGTTGGAGGGCCCGGCACAGATACGCAGTATTTT. It encodes CSVGGPGTDTQYF.

The chain links TRBV28 to TRBJ2-7, with D possibly being TRBD2 (6 bases). The V gene lost 6 bases and the J gene lost 4 bases, with 22 bases spanning the gap. Germline V gene data show CDR1 as MDHEN and CDR2 as SYDVKM. CDR3 length: 16 amino acids. The CDR3 DNA reads as TGTGCCAGCAGCCCGCCCGGACTACCAGCCTTTTACGAGCAGTACTTC. Translating it yields CASSPPGLPAFYEQYF.

V usage is TRBV27 and J usage is TRBJ1-6, with D perhaps matching TRBD1 (5 bases). V shed 7 bases and J shed 10 bases, with 14 bases lying between them. There are 13 residues in the CDR3. The germline V gene has CDR1 MNHEY and CDR2 SMNVEV (reference sequence). This CDR3 is CASKGLGWSPLHF. The DNA for the CDR3 is TGTGCCAGCAAGGGGCTAGGTTGGTCACCCCTCCACTTT.

V usage is TRBV18 and J usage is TRBJ2-1, with 8 bases that match TRBD2. Unmatched junction bases numbered 5, after V lost 0 bases and J lost 10 bases. Germline CDR1 reads KGHSH; CDR2 reads LQKENI. This CDR3 comprises 14 residues. CDR3 sequence: CASSPPGTRVEQFF. The CDR3 DNA sequence: TGTGCCAGCTCACCACCTGGGACTAGGGTAGAGCAGTTCTTC.

The chain employs TRBV24-1 and TRBJ2-7; the D is unclear. CDR3 length: 12 residues. CDR1 and CDR2 (germline): KGHDR, SFDVKD. V gave up 5 bases and J gave up 1 base, with 5 bases separating them. The CDR3, as DNA: TGTGCCACCAGTGGCAATTCCTACGAGCAGTACTTC. Translated, it gives CATSGNSYEQYF.